This is a list of T cell receptor beta chains from one sample in a study of early T cells in non-severe SARS-CoV-2 infection. TCRdb reprocessed the 5' RACE reads with MiXCR, giving one entry per CDR3 protein. The table lists some 57,000 distinct CDR3 sequences, 8.7% of them singletons. Material: whole blood, obtained at baseline. The receptors shown here come from an adult who was a healthcare worker with PCR-confirmed SARS-CoV-2 infection or an uninfected control (not recorded which). The CDR3 runs from the conserved cysteine through the conserved F or W. The D gene is left open where the match is weak. Rows may omit the clone size; those that give it use once, few, many or a size class.

clone size	D gene	V gene	J gene	CDR3 length	CDR3 DNA	CDR3 protein
NA	NA	TRBV21-1	TRBJ1-1	15	TGTGCCAGCAGCAAAGAATCGAGGGGGGCTAATGAAGCTTTCTTT	CASSKESRGANEAFF
many	NA	TRBV9	TRBJ1-4	15	TGTGCCAGCAGCGTAGGAGTAGGGCCGGGGGAAAAACTGTTTTTT	CASSVGVGPGEKLFF
NA	NA	TRBV19	TRBJ2-7	11	TGTGCCAGCGGGGGCTCCTACGAGCAGTACTTC	CASGGSYEQYF
NA	NA	TRBV6-6	TRBJ2-7	15	TGTGCCAGCAGCCCTAACCGAGCCGGGGACGACGAGCAGTACTTC	CASSPNRAGDDEQYF
many	NA	TRBV18	TRBJ1-6	16	TGTGCCAGCTCACCAACCCACCAGAGTAATAATTCACCCCTCCACTTT	CASSPTHQSNNSPLHF
many	NA	TRBV14	TRBJ1-1	15	TGTGCCAGCAGCCAAGGGGGCACCATGAACACTGAAGCTTTCTTT	CASSQGGTMNTEAFF
NA	NA	TRBV12-3/TRBV12-4	TRBJ2-7	14	TGTGCCAGCAGGGTTTGGGGCATGAACTACGAGCAGTACTTC	CASRVWGMNYEQYF
few	TRBD2	TRBV29-1	TRBJ2-2	16	TGCAGCGTGAGACTAGCTCCCCGGGGACCGACCGGGGAGCTGTTTTTT	CSVRLAPRGPTGELFF
NA	NA	TRBV18	TRBJ1-4	16	TGTGCCAGCTCACCACCGGAGGGGACGACTAATGAAAAACTGTTTTTT	CASSPPEGTTNEKLFF
many	TRBD1	TRBV7-8	TRBJ2-7	14	TGTGCCAGCAGCTTGGGACAGGGGAGGTACGAGCAGTACTTC	CASSLGQGRYEQYF
few	TRBD1	TRBV5-1	TRBJ1-1	14	TGCGCCAGCAGCTGGGGACAGGAGGGCACTGAAGCTTTCTTT	CASSWGQEGTEAFF
many	TRBD2	TRBV12-3/TRBV12-4	TRBJ2-1	15	TGTGCCAGCAGTACGACTAGCGGGGGGGCCTATGAGCAGTTCTTC	CASSTTSGGAYEQFF
many	TRBD1	TRBV13	TRBJ2-7	17	TGTGCCAGCAGCGCAAACCGGGACAGGAGGACTCCCTACGAGCAGTACTTC	CASSANRDRRTPYEQYF
many	TRBD1	TRBV7-9	TRBJ1-2	13	TGTGCCAGCAGCTCCGGGACAGGGGATGGCTACACCTTC	CASSSGTGDGYTF
many	NA	TRBV6-1	TRBJ1-4	13	TGTGCCAGCACCCAAGGGGGTTGGGAAAAACTGTTTTTT	CASTQGGWEKLFF
few	NA	TRBV2	TRBJ2-3	13	TGTGCCAGCAGTGAAGAGGCTGCGGATACGCAGTATTTT	CASSEEAADTQYF
few	TRBD1	TRBV5-1	TRBJ2-1	16	TGCGCCAGCAGCTCCCTAGGACAGGGGGGCTACAATGAGCAGTTCTTC	CASSSLGQGGYNEQFF
NA	TRBD1	TRBV10-3	TRBJ1-2	13	TGTGCCATCAGCGCGACAGGGGAGTATGGCTACACCTTC	CAISATGEYGYTF
NA	NA	TRBV29-1	TRBJ2-3	11	TGCAGCGGGGGGTCCACAGATACGCAGTATTTT	CSGGSTDTQYF
many	NA	TRBV12-3/TRBV12-4	TRBJ2-4	13	TGTGCCAGCAGCAGGGACACCCGCAACATTCAGTACTTC	CASSRDTRNIQYF
many	TRBD1	TRBV28	TRBJ2-7	16	TGTGCCAGCAGTTCTCCTTGGACAGGGGTTTCCTACGAGCAGTACTTC	CASSSPWTGVSYEQYF
NA	TRBD2	TRBV7-9	TRBJ2-1	15	TGTGCCAGCAGCCGGGGGGCTAGCGGGAGCAATGAGCAGTTCTTC	CASSRGASGSNEQFF
NA	NA	TRBV27	TRBJ1-5	13	TGTGCCAGCAGGATGGATGGCAATCAGCCCCAGCATTTT	CASRMDGNQPQHF
few	NA	TRBV7-8	TRBJ2-5	14	TGTGCCAGCAGCTTAGGGACTAACCAAGAGACCCAGTACTTC	CASSLGTNQETQYF
NA	NA	TRBV20-1	TRBJ2-5	14	TGCAGTGCTAGAGGGAACAGGGTTTCGGAGACCCAGTACTTC	CSARGNRVSETQYF
few	NA	TRBV18	TRBJ1-6	13	TGTGCCAGCTCACCCCAAACCAATTCACCCCTCCACTTT	CASSPQTNSPLHF
few	NA	TRBV7-8	TRBJ2-7	14	TGTGCCAGCAGGGCAGGGGGGGACTCCTACGAGCAGTACTTC	CASRAGGDSYEQYF
NA	TRBD1	TRBV6-1	TRBJ2-7	14	TGTGCCAGCAGAGTCACGACAGGGGCCTACGAGCAGTACTTC	CASRVTTGAYEQYF
few	TRBD2	TRBV7-2	TRBJ2-5	15	TGTGCCAGCAGCTTAACATGGACTAGATGGGAGACCCAGTACTTC	CASSLTWTRWETQYF
few	NA	TRBV5-6	TRBJ1-3	17	TGTGCCAGCAGCTGGGGACCGGGACAAGGACTCGGAAACACCATATATTTT	CASSWGPGQGLGNTIYF
many	TRBD1	TRBV12-3/TRBV12-4	TRBJ2-3	14	TGTGCCAGCAGGTTAACAGGGGCCACAGATACGCAGTATTTT	CASRLTGATDTQYF
NA	NA	TRBV27	TRBJ1-6	15	TGTGCCAGCAGTGACAGAAACCGAGAAAATTCACCCCTCCACTTT	CASSDRNRENSPLHF
many	TRBD2	TRBV11-2	TRBJ2-5	16	TGTGCCAGCAGCTTAGGACTAGCGGGAGCGTCAGAGACCCAGTACTTC	CASSLGLAGASETQYF
few	TRBD1	TRBV5-4	TRBJ2-5	16	TGTGCCAGCAGCTCTGGGACAGGGGGCGGTCAAGAGACCCAGTACTTC	CASSSGTGGGQETQYF
many	NA	TRBV7-9	TRBJ1-3	12	TGTGCCAGCAGGGACTCTGGAAACACCATATATTTT	CASRDSGNTIYF
many	TRBD2	TRBV5-1	TRBJ2-2	15	TGCGCCAGCAGCTTCCGGGGGGACTACACCGGGGAGCTGTTTTTT	CASSFRGDYTGELFF
NA	NA	TRBV12-3/TRBV12-4	TRBJ2-1	16	TGTGCCAGCAGTTATACGCAATCCCCTCCGGAAAATGAGCAGTTCTTC	CASSYTQSPPENEQFF
many	TRBD1	TRBV5-4	TRBJ1-6	14	TGTGCCAGCAGCCCGACAGGGCCCAATTCACCCCTCCACTTT	CASSPTGPNSPLHF
few	NA	TRBV9	TRBJ2-5	14	TGTGCCAGCAGCGTAGAGGGGAGCTCGGAGACCCAGTACTTC	CASSVEGSSETQYF
few	NA	TRBV5-5	TRBJ2-7	15	TGTGCCAGCAGCTTGGAAGGTCGCCTTTCCTACGAGCAGTACTTC	CASSLEGRLSYEQYF
few	NA	TRBV5-1	TRBJ1-1	15	TGCGCCAGCAGCTTGGCCAGGGGTTCAATGGCTGAAGCTTTCTTT	CASSLARGSMAEAFF
NA	NA	TRBV6-1	TRBJ1-6	14	TGTGCCAGCAGTCGTCGGGGGGGGGACTCACCCCTCCACTTT	CASSRRGGDSPLHF
NA	TRBD1	TRBV18	TRBJ1-6	14	TGTGCCAGCTCACCGACAGGGGAACGTTCACCCCTCCACTTT	CASSPTGERSPLHF
NA	NA	TRBV19	TRBJ2-1	13	TGTGCCAGCAGTCTAATAACAGGGAGTGAGCAGTTCTTC	CASSLITGSEQFF
many	TRBD1	TRBV9	TRBJ2-7	15	TGTGCCAGCAGCGCCCGGACAGGTTTTCCCTACGAGCAGTACTTC	CASSARTGFPYEQYF
NA	NA	TRBV2	TRBJ1-5	13	TGTGCCAGCAGGTCACAGGTAAATCAGCCCCAGCATTTT	CASRSQVNQPQHF
few	NA	TRBV5-1	TRBJ1-2	13	TGCGCCAGCAGCTTGGACAATGGCTATGGCTACACCTTC	CASSLDNGYGYTF
NA	NA	TRBV7-3	TRBJ1-6	15	TGTGCCAGCAGCCCCAGAGGTGGGGCGGATTCACCCCTCCACTTT	CASSPRGGADSPLHF
NA	NA	TRBV27	TRBJ2-2	13	TGTGCCAGCAGTTTACTAGCGACCGGGGAGCTGTTTTTT	CASSLLATGELFF
few	NA	TRBV6-6	TRBJ2-3	14	TGTGCCAGCAGTTACGGTTTTCCGGCAGATACGCAGTATTTT	CASSYGFPADTQYF
many	NA	TRBV11-2	TRBJ1-5	13	TGTGCCAGCAGCTTTCAGTCTGAATTGCCCCAGCATTTT	CASSFQSELPQHF
many	NA	TRBV29-1	TRBJ2-2	14	TGCAGCGTGGAAACGTCCTATGGCACCGGGGAGCTGTTTTTT	CSVETSYGTGELFF
NA	TRBD1	TRBV10-1	TRBJ2-2	14	TGCGCCAGCAGTGAGGCACAGGGGTCCGGGGAGCTGTTTTTT	CASSEAQGSGELFF
NA	NA	TRBV2	TRBJ2-6	17	TGTGCCAGCAGTGAGGCAGGGACGGTGACTGGGGCCAACGTCCTGACTTTC	CASSEAGTVTGANVLTF
NA	NA	TRBV20-1	TRBJ1-1	14	TGCAGTGCTAGGCTCAGCGGGGGCTGGACTGAAGCTTTCTTT	CSARLSGGWTEAFF
many	NA	TRBV19	TRBJ2-1	15	TGTGCCAGCTCACACCAGGGGTCAACCTACAATGAGCAGTTCTTC	CASSHQGSTYNEQFF
NA	NA	TRBV6-6	TRBJ2-2	16	TGTGCCAGCAGTTACTCGATAGGACAGCTGACCGGGGAGCTGTTTTTT	CASSYSIGQLTGELFF